This record covers a single T cell receptor beta chain. This entry comes from a study of cytomegalovirus exposure and HLA in healthy donors. TCRdb keeps only in-frame clones here, not all; method: immunoSEQ multiplex PCR. The top ten hold approximately 1.5% of the sample, which has some 190,000 clones, roughly 82% seen once. The length of the CDR3 is 15 residues. Trimming took 5 bases from V and 2 from J, leaving 14 bases between them. Germline CDR1 LGHNA, CDR2 YNFKEQ. The chain carries TRBV4-2 and TRBJ2-3; TRBD1 might be the D (6 bases). Sequenced sample: PBMCs. The sequence was obtained from a young woman in good health and CMV-seronegative. The DNA for the CDR3 is TGTGCCAGCAGCAACCGGGACAAAGACACAGATACGCAGTATTTT. Translated: CASSNRDKDTDTQYF.